Here is one T cell receptor beta chain with its context. This CDR3 has 13 residues. The germline V gene has CDR1 MNHEY and CDR2 SVGEGT. V was pared by 10 bases and J by 4 bases, with 13 bases between. This sample was taken from a study of early T cells in non-severe SARS-CoV-2 infection. For the study at large: It was bulk RNA from unsorted whole blood that was sequenced, and the chains were unpaired.

TCRdb reanalysed the 5' RACE reads using MiXCR and keeps one entry per CDR3 protein. The table shows 80,000 to 95,000 distinct CDR3 sequences, with more than 13% occurring only once. The chain recombines TRBV6-2 or TRBV6-3 with TRBJ2-2; D is ambiguous. The sample consisted of whole blood. The source is an adult who was a healthcare worker with PCR-confirmed SARS-CoV-2 infection or an uninfected control (not recorded which). The CDR3 sequence is CATSWGTTGELFF. The CDR3 DNA is TGTGCCACCTCTTGGGGTACCACCGGGGAGCTGTTTTTT.